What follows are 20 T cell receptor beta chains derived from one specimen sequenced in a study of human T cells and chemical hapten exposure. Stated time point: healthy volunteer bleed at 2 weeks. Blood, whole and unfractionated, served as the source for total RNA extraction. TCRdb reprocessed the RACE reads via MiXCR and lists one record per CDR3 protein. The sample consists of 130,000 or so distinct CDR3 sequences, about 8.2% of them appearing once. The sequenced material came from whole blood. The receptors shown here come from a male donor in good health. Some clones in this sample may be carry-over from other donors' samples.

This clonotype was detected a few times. The CDR3 loop reads CATKREQFLSGANVLTF. Written as DNA, the CDR3 is TGTGCCACCAAGCGGGAGCAATTTCTCTCTGGGGCCAACGTCCTGACTTTC. The J gene is TRBJ2-6, the V gene TRBV7-2; TRBD2 aligns across 8 bases. V lost 10 bases and J lost 0; bases outside the gene matches: 11. From germline, CDR1 is SGHTA and CDR2 FQGNSA. The CDR3 contains 17 residues. Drawing the rest from reference TRBV7-2 and TRBJ2-6, the complete variable domain is GAGVSQSPSNKVTEKGKDVELRCDPISGHTALYWYRQSLGQGLEFLIYFQGNSAPDKSGLPSDRFSAERTGGSVSTLTIQRTQQEDSAVYLCATKREQFLSGANVLTFGAGSRLTVL.

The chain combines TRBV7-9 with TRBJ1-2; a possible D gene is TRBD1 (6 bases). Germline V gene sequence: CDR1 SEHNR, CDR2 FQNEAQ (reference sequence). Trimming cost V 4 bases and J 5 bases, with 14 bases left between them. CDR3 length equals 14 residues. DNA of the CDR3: TGTGCCAGCAGCTCACAGGGCCTCGGGTATGGCTACACCTTC. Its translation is CASSSQGLGYGYTF.

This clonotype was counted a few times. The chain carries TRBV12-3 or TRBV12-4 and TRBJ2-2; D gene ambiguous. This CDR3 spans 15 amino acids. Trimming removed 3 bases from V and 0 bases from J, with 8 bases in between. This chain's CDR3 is CASSLVATNTGELFF. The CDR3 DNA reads TGTGCCAGCAGTTTGGTCGCAACGAACACCGGGGAGCTGTTTTTT.

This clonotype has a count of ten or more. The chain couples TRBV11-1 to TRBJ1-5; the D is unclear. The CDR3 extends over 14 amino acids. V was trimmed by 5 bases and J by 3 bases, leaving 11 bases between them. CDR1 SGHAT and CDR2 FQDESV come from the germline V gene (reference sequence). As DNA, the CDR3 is TGTGCCAGCAGCCAGGCGGGAATCAATCAGCCCCAGCATTTT. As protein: CASSQAGINQPQHF. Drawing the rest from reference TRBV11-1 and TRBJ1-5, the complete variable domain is EAEVAQSPRYKITEKSQAVAFWCDPISGHATLYWYRQILGQGPELLVQFQDESVVDDSQLPKDRFSAERLKGVDSTLKIQPAELGDSAMYLCASSQAGINQPQHFGDGTRLSIL.

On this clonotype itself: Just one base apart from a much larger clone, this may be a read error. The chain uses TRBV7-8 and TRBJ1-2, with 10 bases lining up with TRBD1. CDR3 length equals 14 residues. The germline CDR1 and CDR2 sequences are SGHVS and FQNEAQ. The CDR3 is CAGSPGQGNYGYTF. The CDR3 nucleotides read TGTGCCGGCAGCCCGGGACAGGGGAACTATGGCTACACCTTC.

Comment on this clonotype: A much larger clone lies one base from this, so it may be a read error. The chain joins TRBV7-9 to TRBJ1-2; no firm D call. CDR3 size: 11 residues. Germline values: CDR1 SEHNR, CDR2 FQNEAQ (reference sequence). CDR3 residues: CGSSVPYGYTF. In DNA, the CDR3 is TGTGGCAGCAGCGTTCCCTATGGCTACACCTTC.

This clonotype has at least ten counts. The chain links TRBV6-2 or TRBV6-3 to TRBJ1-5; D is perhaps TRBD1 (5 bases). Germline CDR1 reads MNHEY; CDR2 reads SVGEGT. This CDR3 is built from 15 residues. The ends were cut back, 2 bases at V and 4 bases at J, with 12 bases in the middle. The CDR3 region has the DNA TGTGCCAGCAGTTACCTGGACGGACAAAATCAGCCCCAGCATTTT. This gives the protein CASSYLDGQNQPQHF.

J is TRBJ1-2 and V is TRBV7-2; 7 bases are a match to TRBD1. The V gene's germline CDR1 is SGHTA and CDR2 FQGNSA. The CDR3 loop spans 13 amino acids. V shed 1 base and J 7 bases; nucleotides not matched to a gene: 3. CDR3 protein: CASSLEGAGGYTF. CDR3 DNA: TGTGCCAGCAGCTTAGAGGGGGCGGGTGGCTACACCTTC.

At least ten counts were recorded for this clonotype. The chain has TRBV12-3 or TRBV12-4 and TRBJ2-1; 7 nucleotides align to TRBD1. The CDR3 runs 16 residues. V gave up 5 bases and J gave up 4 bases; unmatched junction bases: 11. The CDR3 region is CASSPHRGIIYNEQFF. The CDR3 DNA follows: TGTGCCAGCAGTCCTCACAGGGGTATCATTTACAATGAGCAGTTCTTC.

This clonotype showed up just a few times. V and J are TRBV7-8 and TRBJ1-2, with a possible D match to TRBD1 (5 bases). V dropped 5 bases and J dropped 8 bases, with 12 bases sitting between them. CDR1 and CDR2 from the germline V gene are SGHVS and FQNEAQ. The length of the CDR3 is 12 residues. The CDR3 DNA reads TGTGCCAGCAGCCAGGGAGGGACCGGCTACACCTTC. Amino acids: CASSQGGTGYTF. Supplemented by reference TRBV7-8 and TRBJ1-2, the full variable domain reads GAGVSQSPRYKVAKRGQDVALRCDPISGHVSLFWYQQALGQGPEFLTYFQNEAQLDKSGLPSDRFFAERPEGSVSTLKIQRTQQEDSAVYLCASSQGGTGYTFGSGTRLTVV.

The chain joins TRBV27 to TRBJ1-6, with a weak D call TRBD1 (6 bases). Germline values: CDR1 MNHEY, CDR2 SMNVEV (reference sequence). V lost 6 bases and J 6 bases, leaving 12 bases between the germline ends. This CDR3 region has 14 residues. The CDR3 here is CASSLAGVNSPLHF. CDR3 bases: TGTGCCAGCAGCCTAGCAGGGGTTAATTCACCCCTCCACTTT.

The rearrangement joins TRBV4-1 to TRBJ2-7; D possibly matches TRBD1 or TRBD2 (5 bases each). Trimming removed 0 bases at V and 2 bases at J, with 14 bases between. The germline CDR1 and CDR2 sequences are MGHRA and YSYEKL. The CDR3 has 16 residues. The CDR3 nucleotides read TGCGCCAGCAGCCAAGAAGAGGGCCAGGGAGCCTACGAGCAGTACTTC. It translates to CASSQEEGQGAYEQYF.

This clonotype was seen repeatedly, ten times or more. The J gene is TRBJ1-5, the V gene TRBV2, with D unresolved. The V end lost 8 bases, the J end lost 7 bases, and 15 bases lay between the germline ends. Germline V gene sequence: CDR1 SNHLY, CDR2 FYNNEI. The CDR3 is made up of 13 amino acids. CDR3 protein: CASGSEGQQPQHF. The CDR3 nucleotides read TGTGCCAGCGGGAGCGAGGGTCAGCAGCCCCAGCATTTT.

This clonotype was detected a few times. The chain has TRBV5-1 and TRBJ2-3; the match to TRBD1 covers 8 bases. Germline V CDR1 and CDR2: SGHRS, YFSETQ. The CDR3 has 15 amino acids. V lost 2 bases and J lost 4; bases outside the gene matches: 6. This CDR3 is CASSFADREADTQYF. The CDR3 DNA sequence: TGCGCCAGCAGCTTTGCGGACAGGGAGGCAGATACGCAGTATTTT.

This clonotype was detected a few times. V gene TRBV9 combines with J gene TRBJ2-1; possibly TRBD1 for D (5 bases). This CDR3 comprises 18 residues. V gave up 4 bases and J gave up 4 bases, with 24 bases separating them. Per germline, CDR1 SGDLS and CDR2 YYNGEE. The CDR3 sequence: CASSPNLDIPGGYNEQFF. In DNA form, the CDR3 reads TGTGCCAGCAGCCCTAATTTGGACATACCCGGTGGATACAATGAGCAGTTCTTC.

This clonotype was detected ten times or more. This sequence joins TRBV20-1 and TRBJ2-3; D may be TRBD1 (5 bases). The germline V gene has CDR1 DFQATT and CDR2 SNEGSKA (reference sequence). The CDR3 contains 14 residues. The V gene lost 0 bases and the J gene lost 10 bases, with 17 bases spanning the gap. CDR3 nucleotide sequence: TGCAGTGCTAGAGAGGGGTCGGTGCTAGGGGCGCAGTATTTT. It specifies CSAREGSVLGAQYF.

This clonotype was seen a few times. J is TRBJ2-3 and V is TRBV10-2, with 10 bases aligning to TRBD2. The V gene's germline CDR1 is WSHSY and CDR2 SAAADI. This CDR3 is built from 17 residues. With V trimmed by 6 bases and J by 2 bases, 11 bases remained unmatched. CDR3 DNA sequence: TGCGCCAGCAGGACAAACTCCCTAGCGGGAGACACAGATACGCAGTATTTT. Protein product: CASRTNSLAGDTDTQYF.

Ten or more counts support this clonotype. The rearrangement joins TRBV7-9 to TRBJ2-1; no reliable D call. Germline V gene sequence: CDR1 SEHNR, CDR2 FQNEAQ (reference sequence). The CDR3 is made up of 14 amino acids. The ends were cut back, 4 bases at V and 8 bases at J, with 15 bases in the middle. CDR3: CASSSRLSEDEQFF. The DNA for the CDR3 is TGTGCCAGCAGCTCCCGTCTAAGTGAGGATGAGCAGTTCTTC.

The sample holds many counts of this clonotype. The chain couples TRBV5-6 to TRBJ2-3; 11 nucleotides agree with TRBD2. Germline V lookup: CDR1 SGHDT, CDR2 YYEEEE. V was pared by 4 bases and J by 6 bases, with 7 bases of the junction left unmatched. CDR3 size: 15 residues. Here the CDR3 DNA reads TGTGCCAGCAGCCTGACTAGCGGGATGGGCGATACGCAGTATTTT. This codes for CASSLTSGMGDTQYF.

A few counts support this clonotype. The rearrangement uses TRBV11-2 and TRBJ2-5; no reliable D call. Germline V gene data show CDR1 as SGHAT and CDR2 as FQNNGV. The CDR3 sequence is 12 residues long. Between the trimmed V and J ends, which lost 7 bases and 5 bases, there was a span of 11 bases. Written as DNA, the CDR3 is TGTGCCAGCAAGAAGTCGGACGAGACCCAGTACTTC. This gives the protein CASKKSDETQYF.